The clone carrying this T cell receptor (beta chain) was seen repeatedly, ten times or more. Its antigen is unidentified. This record comes from a study of T cell responses to AZD1222 COVID-19 vaccine. General study points: Donors, mostly white British, included more females; clonal diversity was possibly underestimated. Variant regions that are unmutated are reportedly the target of nearly half of spike-specific TCRs. At baseline, seropositivity was found in only a handful of AZD1222 recipients.

J lost 0 bases, V lost 5 bases, and 13 bases had no gene match. Germline-derived CDR1 and CDR2 are SGHVS and FQNEAQ. This CDR3 has 17 residues. Libraries were prepared by immunoSEQ multiplex PCR; TCRdb keeps only in-frame clonotypes and omits some of them. This sample carries approximately 69,000 clones, 70% to 90% of them seen once, and the ten largest clones take more than 20%. Second-dose intervals near 4 or 12 weeks were combined. This clonotype was sampled from an adult who received the AZD1222 COVID-19 vaccine. The chain has TRBV7-8 and TRBJ2-7, with 7 positions matching TRBD2. Source: peripheral blood, taken 28 days after the second AZD1222 dose. CDR3 nucleotide sequence: TGTGCCAGCAGCGACCTCCAGGGTACTAGCGTCTCCTACGAGCAGTACTTC. Protein sequence: CASSDLQGTSVSYEQYF.